This passage covers 23 T cell receptor beta chains from one sample sequenced in a study of T cells in Graves' hyperthyroidism and ophthalmopathy. RNA transcripts yielded amplified TCR beta CDR3 regions. Carried out on the TCR CDR3, a first-round RT-PCR used the HTBI primer set. TCRdb analysed the multiplex PCR reads with MiXCR anew, one entry per CDR3 protein. The data show around 380,000 distinct CDR3 sequences, roughly 12% seen once. Material: blood. The source of these receptors is a man younger than 40 with Graves' hyperthyroidism that later progressed to Graves' ophthalmopathy.

The gene calls are TRBV6-1 and TRBJ2-3; 9 bases agree with TRBD2. The length of the CDR3 is 18 residues. The V and J ends lost 6 bases and 0 bases, in that order; junction bases with no gene match: 13. Germline loops: CDR1 MNHNS, CDR2 SASEGT. The CDR3 nucleotides read TGTGCCAGCAGCCAAGTTGAAGCGGGGGGAACAAGCACAGATACGCAGTATTTT. This codes for CASSQVEAGGTSTDTQYF.

This rearrangement joins TRBV4-1 to TRBJ1-2; D may be TRBD1 (5 bases). The length of the CDR3 is 15 residues. Trimming cost V 6 bases and J 4 bases, with 18 bases left between them. The V gene's germline CDR1 is MGHRA and CDR2 YSYEKL. The CDR3 is CASRHHRDGTYGYTF. CDR3 bases: TGCGCCAGCAGACACCACCGGGACGGAACCTATGGCTACACCTTC.

This clonotype has at least ten counts. This chain uses TRBV7-9 with TRBJ2-3; 15 bases agree with TRBD2. The germline gives CDR1 SEHNR, CDR2 FQNEAQ (reference sequence). Losses at the gene ends were 5 bases for V and 4 bases for J; bases not matched to a gene: 4. This CDR3 spans 16 amino acids. CDR3 region: CASSAGLAGGADTQYF. Here the CDR3 DNA reads TGTGCCAGCAGCGCGGGACTAGCGGGGGGAGCAGATACGCAGTATTTT.

This clonotype was observed at least ten times. V is TRBV24-1 and J is TRBJ2-1; 7 nucleotides agree with TRBD2. Unmatched junction bases numbered 11, after V lost 3 bases and J lost 4 bases. The germline CDR1 and CDR2 sequences are KGHDR and SFDVKD. The CDR3 totals 17 residues. DNA for the CDR3: TGTGCCACCAGTGATGTCCCATCGGGGGGTAGTTACAATGAGCAGTTCTTC. Translating it yields CATSDVPSGGSYNEQFF.

This clonotype showed up many times. The chain joins TRBV5-6 to TRBJ2-3; D possibly matches TRBD1 or TRBD2 (5 bases each). The length of the CDR3 is 14 residues. The V end lost 0 bases, the J end lost 2 bases, and 7 bases lay between the germline ends. The germline CDR1 and CDR2 sequences are SGHDT and YYEEEE. This CDR3 is CASSLGGDTDTQYF. CDR3 DNA: TGTGCCAGCAGCTTGGGAGGGGACACAGATACGCAGTATTTT.

V and J are TRBV6-1 and TRBJ1-3; D is unclear. The CDR3 contains 15 residues. V lost 6 bases and J 3 bases, leaving 15 bases between the germline ends. Germline V gene sequence: CDR1 MNHNS, CDR2 SASEGT. The DNA for the CDR3 is TGTGCCAGCAGACGCCAAGGCGGCGGTGGAAACACCATATATTTT. It encodes CASRRQGGGGNTIYF.

This clonotype was picked up many times. V usage is TRBV12-3 or TRBV12-4 and J usage is TRBJ1-2; D remains ambiguous. CDR3 length equals 11 residues. The germline V and J ends were trimmed by 5 bases and 8 bases, with 9 bases remaining between them. In DNA form, the CDR3 reads TGTGCCAGCAGTAGAAAGGACGGCTACACCTTC. This gives the protein CASSRKDGYTF.

This clonotype appeared a few times. The chain is built from TRBV7-3 and TRBJ2-1; D is possibly TRBD1 or TRBD2 (6 bases each). V was pared by 4 bases and J by 6 bases, with 16 bases between. The CDR3 is 15 amino acids. Per the germline V gene, CDR1 is SGHTA and CDR2 is FQGTGA. The CDR3 coding sequence is TGTGCCAGCAGCTCCGCGGGAACAGGGAGCAATGAGCAGTTCTTC. This gives the protein CASSSAGTGSNEQFF.

This clonotype was counted ten times or more. The J gene is TRBJ2-7, the V gene TRBV30; weak D call: TRBD2 (6 bases). Trimming removed 0 bases at V and 0 bases at J, with 9 bases between. The CDR3 loop spans 14 amino acids. Germline V lookup: CDR1 GTSNPN, CDR2 SVGIG (reference sequence). In nucleotides, the CDR3 is TGTGCCTGGAGTGTGGGGGGTAGCTCCTACGAGCAGTACTTC. Translated, it gives CAWSVGGSSYEQYF.

This clonotype occurred many times. The chain joins TRBV7-9 to TRBJ2-2; D not certain. V was clipped by 1 base and J by 3 bases, with 3 bases between them. The CDR3 runs to 13 residues. From germline, CDR1 is SEHNR and CDR2 FQNEAQ (reference sequence). DNA for the CDR3: TGTGCCAGCAGCTTAGTATACACCGGGGAGCTGTTTTTT. Protein: CASSLVYTGELFF.

This clonotype has only a few counts. This chain links TRBV9 with TRBJ2-1, with TRBD2 matching 11 bases. Losses at the gene ends were 0 bases for V and 7 bases for J; bases not matched to a gene: 6. CDR1 and CDR2 (germline): SGDLS, YYNGEE. This CDR3 region has 16 residues. CDR3 nucleotide sequence: TGTGCCAGCAGCGTAGGGGGGACTAGCGGACCTAATGAGCAGTTCTTC. This encodes CASSVGGTSGPNEQFF.

This clonotype was seen more than once but under ten times. This chain joins TRBV18 and TRBJ1-2; unclear D gene. The CDR3 loop spans 14 amino acids. Trimming took off 0 bases at V and 6 bases at J, with 11 bases between the two ends. From germline, CDR1 is KGHSH and CDR2 LQKENI. The CDR3 spells CASSPPSAVDGYTF. The DNA of the CDR3 is TGTGCCAGCTCACCACCTTCGGCAGTCGATGGCTACACCTTC.

This chain uses TRBV5-1 with TRBJ2-6; the D is unclear. The CDR3 is made up of 14 amino acids. In germline, CDR1 is SGHRS, CDR2 YFSETQ. Deletions cut 2 bases from V and 4 bases from J, with 7 bases between. The CDR3 loop reads CASSFLEGANVLTF. DNA of the CDR3: TGCGCCAGCAGCTTCCTAGAAGGGGCCAACGTCCTGACTTTC.

In its sample, this clonotype was seen many times. The chain links TRBV5-8 to TRBJ1-4; D gene uncertain. Germline V gene sequence: CDR1 SGHTS, CDR2 YDEGEE. The CDR3 is 16 residues long. Trimming took off 4 bases at V and 7 bases at J, with 20 bases between the two ends. DNA of the CDR3: TGTGCCAGCAGCCTGCTCCGGGGAGGATACCGTGAAAAACTGTTTTTT. As protein: CASSLLRGGYREKLFF.

This clonotype was counted many times. The chain employs TRBV12-3 or TRBV12-4 and TRBJ2-1, with D maybe TRBD1 (5 bases). This CDR3 spans 14 amino acids. Trimming removed 5 bases from V and 4 bases from J, with 12 bases in between. The CDR3 DNA reads as TGTGCCAGCAGTCCCCCGACAGCTTACAATGAGCAGTTCTTC. It codes for CASSPPTAYNEQFF.

The gene calls are TRBV3-1 and TRBJ2-3; D is undetermined. The CDR3 has 16 amino acids. CDR1 is LGHDT and CDR2 is YNNKEL in the germline V gene (reference sequence). The V gene lost 2 bases and the J gene lost 0 bases, with 12 bases spanning the gap. CDR3 bases: TGTGCCAGCAGCCAATTCCCGTTGGGGAGCACAGATACGCAGTATTTT. Its protein is CASSQFPLGSTDTQYF.

The sample holds many counts of this clonotype. V gene TRBV11-3 combines with J gene TRBJ2-6; D tentatively reads TRBD1 or TRBD2 (5 bases each). CDR3 length: 15 amino acids. Looked up from germline, CDR1 is SGHNT and CDR2 is YENEEA. V was clipped by 2 bases and J by 4 bases, with 9 bases between them. As DNA, the CDR3 is TGTGCCAGCAGCTTATCAGGGACCGGGGCCAACGTCCTGACTTTC. It translates to CASSLSGTGANVLTF.

This clonotype was counted at least ten times. This chain joins TRBV7-8 and TRBJ1-6; D perhaps matches TRBD1 (6 bases). CDR1 and CDR2 from the germline V gene are SGHVS and FQNEAQ. The CDR3 has 17 amino acids. V was cut by 6 bases and J by 6 bases, with 21 bases left in between. The CDR3, as DNA: TGTGCCAGCAGACAATCCATACAGGGTGTTGGTAATTCACCCCTCCACTTT. Protein: CASRQSIQGVGNSPLHF.

This clonotype was seen repeatedly, ten times or more. The V gene is TRBV2, the J gene TRBJ2-7, with D tentatively TRBD1 (7 bases). The CDR3 runs 14 residues. V was pared by 2 bases and J by 2 bases, with 10 bases between. Germline V gene sequence: CDR1 SNHLY, CDR2 FYNNEI. CDR3 in DNA: TGTGCCAGCAGTGAACAGGGGGGCCCCTACGAGCAGTACTTC. As protein: CASSEQGGPYEQYF.

With regard to this clonotype: A much larger clonotype is one base distant, so this may be a read error. The CDR3 DNA reads as TGTGCCACCAGTAATTCAACAGGGGGTGGTGAGACCCAGTACTTC. The encoded protein is CATSNSTGGGETQYF. J is TRBJ2-5 and V is TRBV24-1; 8 bases are shared with TRBD1. The ends lost 6 bases at V and 5 bases at J; junction bases unmatched: 10. The CDR3 totals 15 residues. CDR1 KGHDR and CDR2 SFDVKD come from the germline V gene.

This sequence joins TRBV6-5 and TRBJ1-1; a weak D match, TRBD1 (6 bases). In germline, CDR1 is MNHEY, CDR2 SVGAGI. V lost 2 bases and J 3 bases, leaving 10 bases between the germline ends. The CDR3 runs 14 residues. The CDR3 loop is CASSYQGHHTEAFF. For the CDR3, the DNA is TGTGCCAGCAGTTACCAGGGACACCACACTGAAGCTTTCTTT.

This sequence joins TRBV12-3 or TRBV12-4 and TRBJ1-1; no definite D call. The CDR3 is made up of 14 amino acids. Trimming took 2 bases from V and 1 from J, leaving 8 bases between them. Written as DNA, the CDR3 is TGTGCCAGCAGTTTATTCTCGGAGAACACTGAAGCTTTCTTT. Its protein is CASSLFSENTEAFF.

This clonotype has at least ten counts. The gene calls are TRBV2 and TRBJ2-3, with a possible D match to TRBD2 (5 bases). This CDR3 has 14 residues. V gave up 4 bases and J gave up 0 bases, with 8 bases separating them. Per germline, CDR1 SNHLY and CDR2 FYNNEI. DNA of the CDR3: TGTGCCAGCAGTGTCAGCGGAAGCACAGATACGCAGTATTTT. Protein product: CASSVSGSTDTQYF. The entire variable domain, with the rest obtained from reference TRBV2 and TRBJ2-3, is as follows: EPEVTQTPSHQVTQMGQEVILRCVPISNHLYFYWYRQILGQKVEFLVSFYNNEISEKSEIFDDQFSVERPDGSNFTLKIRSTKLEDSAMYFCASSVSGSTDTQYFGPGTRLTVL.